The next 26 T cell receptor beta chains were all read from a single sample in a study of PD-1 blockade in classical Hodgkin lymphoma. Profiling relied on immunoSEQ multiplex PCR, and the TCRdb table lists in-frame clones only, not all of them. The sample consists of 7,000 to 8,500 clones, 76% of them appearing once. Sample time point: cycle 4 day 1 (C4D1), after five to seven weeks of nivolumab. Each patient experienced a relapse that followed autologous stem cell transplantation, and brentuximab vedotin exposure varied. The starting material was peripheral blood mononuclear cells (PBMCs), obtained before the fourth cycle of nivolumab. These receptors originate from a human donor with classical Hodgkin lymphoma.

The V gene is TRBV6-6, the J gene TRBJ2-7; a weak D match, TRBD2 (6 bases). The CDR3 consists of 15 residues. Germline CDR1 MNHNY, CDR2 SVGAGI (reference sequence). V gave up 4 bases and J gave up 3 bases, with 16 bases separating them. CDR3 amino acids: CASSSRDSRGYEQYF. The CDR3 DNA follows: TGTGCCAGCAGTTCCCGGGACTCGCGGGGCTACGAGCAGTACTTC.

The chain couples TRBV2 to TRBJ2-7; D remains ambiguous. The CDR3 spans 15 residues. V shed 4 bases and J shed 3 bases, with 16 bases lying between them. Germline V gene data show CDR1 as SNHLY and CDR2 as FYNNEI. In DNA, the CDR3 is TGTGCCAGCAGTGGAGGCAGTTCACCGTTCTACGAGCAGTACTTC. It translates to CASSGGSSPFYEQYF. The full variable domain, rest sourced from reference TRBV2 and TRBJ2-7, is EPEVTQTPSHQVTQMGQEVILRCVPISNHLYFYWYRQILGQKVEFLVSFYNNEISEKSEIFDDQFSVERPDGSNFTLKIRSTKLEDSAMYFCASSGGSSPFYEQYFGPGTRLTVT.

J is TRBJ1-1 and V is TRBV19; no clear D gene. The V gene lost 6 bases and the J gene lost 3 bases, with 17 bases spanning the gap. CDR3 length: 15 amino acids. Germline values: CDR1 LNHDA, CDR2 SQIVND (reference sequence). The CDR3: CASSPPGAWDTEAFF. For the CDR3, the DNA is TGTGCCAGTAGCCCTCCGGGAGCCTGGGACACTGAAGCTTTCTTT.

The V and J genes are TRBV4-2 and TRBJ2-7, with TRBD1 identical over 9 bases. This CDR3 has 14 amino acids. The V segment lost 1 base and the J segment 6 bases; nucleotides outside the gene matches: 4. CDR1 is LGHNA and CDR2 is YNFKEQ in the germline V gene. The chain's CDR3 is CASSQGGTGFEQYF. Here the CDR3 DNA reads TGTGCCAGCAGCCAAGGAGGGACAGGGTTCGAGCAGTACTTC.

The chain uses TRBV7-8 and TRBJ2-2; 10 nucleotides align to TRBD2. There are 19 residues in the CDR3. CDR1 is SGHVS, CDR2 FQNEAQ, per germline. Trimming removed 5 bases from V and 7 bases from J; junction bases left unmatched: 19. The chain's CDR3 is CASSLGRISGRDPNGELFF. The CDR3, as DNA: TGTGCCAGCAGCCTAGGGAGGATCAGCGGGAGGGACCCTAACGGGGAGCTGTTTTTT.

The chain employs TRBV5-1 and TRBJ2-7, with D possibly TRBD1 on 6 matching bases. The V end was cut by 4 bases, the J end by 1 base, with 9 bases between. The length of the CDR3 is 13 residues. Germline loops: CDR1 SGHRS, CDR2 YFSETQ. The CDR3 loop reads CASSGGTSYEQYF. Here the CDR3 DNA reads TGCGCCAGCAGCGGGGGCACTTCCTACGAGCAGTACTTC.

The CDR3 DNA reads TGTGCCAGCAGCTTAAGGGCTGGGGCCAACGTCCTGACTTTC. It translates to CASSLRAGANVLTF. The gene calls are TRBV13 and TRBJ2-6; D is undetermined. CDR1 and CDR2 (germline): PRHDT, FYEKMQ (reference sequence). The CDR3 length is 14 residues. Trimming removed 2 bases at V and 2 bases at J, with 4 bases between.

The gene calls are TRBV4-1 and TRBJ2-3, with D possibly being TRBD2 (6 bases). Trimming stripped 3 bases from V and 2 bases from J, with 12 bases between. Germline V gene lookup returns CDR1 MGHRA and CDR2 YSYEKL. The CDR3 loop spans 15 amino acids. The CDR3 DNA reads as TGCGCCAGCAGCCATCCGCGGGGATCCACAGATACGCAGTATTTT. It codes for CASSHPRGSTDTQYF.

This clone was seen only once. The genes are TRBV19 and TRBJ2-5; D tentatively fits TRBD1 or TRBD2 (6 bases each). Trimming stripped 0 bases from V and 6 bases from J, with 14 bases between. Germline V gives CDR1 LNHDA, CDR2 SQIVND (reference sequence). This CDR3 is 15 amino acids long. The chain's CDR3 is CASSIEGGVKQTQYF. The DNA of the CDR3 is TGTGCCAGTAGTATAGAGGGGGGCGTGAAGCAGACCCAGTACTTC.

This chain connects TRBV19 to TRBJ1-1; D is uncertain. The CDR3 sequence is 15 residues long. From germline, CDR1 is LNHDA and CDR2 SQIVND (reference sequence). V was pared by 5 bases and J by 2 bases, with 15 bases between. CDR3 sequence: CASSSRGPLNTEAFF. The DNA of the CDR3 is TGTGCCAGTAGTTCCCGCGGGCCGCTAAACACTGAAGCTTTCTTT.

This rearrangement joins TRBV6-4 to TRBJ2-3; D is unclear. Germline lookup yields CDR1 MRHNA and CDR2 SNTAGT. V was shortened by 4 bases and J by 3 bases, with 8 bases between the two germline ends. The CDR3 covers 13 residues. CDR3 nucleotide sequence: TGTGCCAGCAGTGCGGAGTGGACAGATACGCAGTATTTT. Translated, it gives CASSAEWTDTQYF.

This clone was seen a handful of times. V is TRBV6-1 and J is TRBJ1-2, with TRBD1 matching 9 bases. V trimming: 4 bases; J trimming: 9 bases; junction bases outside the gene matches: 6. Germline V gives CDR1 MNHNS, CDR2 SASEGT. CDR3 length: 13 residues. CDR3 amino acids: CASSVGDRERYTF. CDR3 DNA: TGTGCCAGCAGTGTGGGGGACAGGGAACGCTACACCTTC.

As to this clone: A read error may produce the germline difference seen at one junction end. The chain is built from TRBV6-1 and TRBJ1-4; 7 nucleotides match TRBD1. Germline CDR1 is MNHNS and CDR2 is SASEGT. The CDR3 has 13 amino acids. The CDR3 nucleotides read TGTGCCAGCAGTGAAGGCTGGGGACAGCGGGAATCTTTT. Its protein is CASSEGWGQRESF.

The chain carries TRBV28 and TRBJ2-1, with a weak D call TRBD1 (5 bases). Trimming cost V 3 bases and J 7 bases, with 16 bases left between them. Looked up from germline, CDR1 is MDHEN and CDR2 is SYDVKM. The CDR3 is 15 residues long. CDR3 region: CASSFVQGNRNEQFF. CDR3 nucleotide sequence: TGTGCCAGCAGTTTTGTGCAGGGAAATCGGAATGAGCAGTTCTTC.

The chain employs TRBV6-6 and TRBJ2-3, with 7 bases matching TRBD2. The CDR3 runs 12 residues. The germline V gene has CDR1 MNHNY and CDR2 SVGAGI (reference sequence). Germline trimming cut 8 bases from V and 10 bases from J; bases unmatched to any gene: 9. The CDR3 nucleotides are TGTGCCAGCGGATCCTCAGGGAGGGCGCAGTATTTT. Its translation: CASGSSGRAQYF.

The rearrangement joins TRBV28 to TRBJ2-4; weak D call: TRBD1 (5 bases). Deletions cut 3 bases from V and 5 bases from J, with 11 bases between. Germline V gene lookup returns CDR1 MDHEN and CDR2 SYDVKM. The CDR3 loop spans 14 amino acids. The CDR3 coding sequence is TGTGCCAGCAGTTTGACGCCAGGGCAAAACATTCAGTACTTC. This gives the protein CASSLTPGQNIQYF.

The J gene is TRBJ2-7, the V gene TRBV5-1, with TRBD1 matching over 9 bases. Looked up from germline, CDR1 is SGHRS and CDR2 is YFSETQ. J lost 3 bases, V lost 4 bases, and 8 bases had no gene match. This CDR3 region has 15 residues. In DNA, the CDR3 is TGCGCCAGCAGCCCAGGGACAGGGATTGTCTACGAGCAGTACTTC. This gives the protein CASSPGTGIVYEQYF.

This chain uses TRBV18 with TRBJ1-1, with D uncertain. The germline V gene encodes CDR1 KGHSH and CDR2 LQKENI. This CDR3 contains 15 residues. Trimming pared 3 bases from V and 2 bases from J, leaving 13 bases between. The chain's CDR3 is CASSPVGSSNTEAFF. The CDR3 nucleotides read TGTGCCAGCTCACCCGTGGGCAGTTCAAACACTGAAGCTTTCTTT.

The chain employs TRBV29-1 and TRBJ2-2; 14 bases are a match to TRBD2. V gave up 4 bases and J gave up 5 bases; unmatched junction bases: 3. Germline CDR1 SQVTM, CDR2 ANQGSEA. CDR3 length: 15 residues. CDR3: CSVARLAGGTGELFF. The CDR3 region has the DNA TGCAGCGTTGCTAGACTAGCGGGAGGGACCGGGGAGCTGTTTTTT.

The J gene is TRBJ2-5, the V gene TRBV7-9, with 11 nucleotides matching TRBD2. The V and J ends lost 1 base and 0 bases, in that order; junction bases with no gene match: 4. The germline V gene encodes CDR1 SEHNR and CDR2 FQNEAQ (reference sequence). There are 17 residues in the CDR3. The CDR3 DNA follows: TGTGCCAGCAGCTTAGGACCTAGCGGGAGGTACCAAGAGACCCAGTACTTC. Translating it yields CASSLGPSGRYQETQYF.

CDR3 protein: CASSRTQDWTEAFF. CDR3 nucleotide sequence: TGTGCCAGCAGCCGGACCCAGGATTGGACTGAAGCTTTCTTT. The V gene is TRBV27, the J gene TRBJ1-1; no definite D call. CDR1 is MNHEY, CDR2 SMNVEV, per germline (reference sequence). The CDR3 totals 14 residues. V was trimmed by 6 bases and J by 5 bases, leaving 16 bases between them.

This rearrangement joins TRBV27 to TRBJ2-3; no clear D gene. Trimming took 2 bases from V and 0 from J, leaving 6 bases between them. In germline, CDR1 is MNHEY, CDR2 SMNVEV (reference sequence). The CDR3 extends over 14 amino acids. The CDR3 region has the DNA TGTGCCAGCAGTTTAAAGGGTAGCACAGATACGCAGTATTTT. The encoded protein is CASSLKGSTDTQYF.

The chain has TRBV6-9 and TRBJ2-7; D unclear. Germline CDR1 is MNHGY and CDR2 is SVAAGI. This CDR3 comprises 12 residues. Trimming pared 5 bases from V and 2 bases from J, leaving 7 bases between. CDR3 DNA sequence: TGTGCCAGCAGTGAAACCACCTACGAGCAGTACTTC. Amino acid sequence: CASSETTYEQYF.

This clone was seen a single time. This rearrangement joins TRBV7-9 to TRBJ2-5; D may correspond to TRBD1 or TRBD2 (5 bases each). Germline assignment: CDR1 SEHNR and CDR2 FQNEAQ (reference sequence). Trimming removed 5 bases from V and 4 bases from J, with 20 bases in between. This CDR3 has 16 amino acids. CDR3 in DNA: TGTGCCAGCAGCCTGGTAGTGGGGGTCTTTGGAGAGACCCAGTACTTC. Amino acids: CASSLVVGVFGETQYF.

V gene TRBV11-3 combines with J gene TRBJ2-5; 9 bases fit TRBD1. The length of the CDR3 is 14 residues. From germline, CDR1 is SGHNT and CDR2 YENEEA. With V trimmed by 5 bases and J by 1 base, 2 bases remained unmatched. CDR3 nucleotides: TGTGCCAGCAGCCGGACAGGGGCCCAAGAGACCCAGTACTTC. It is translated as CASSRTGAQETQYF.

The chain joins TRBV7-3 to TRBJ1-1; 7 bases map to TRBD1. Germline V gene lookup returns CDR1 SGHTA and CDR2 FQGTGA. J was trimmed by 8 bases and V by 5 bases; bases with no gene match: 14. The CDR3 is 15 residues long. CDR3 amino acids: CASSPGPGQIGEAFF. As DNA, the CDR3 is TGTGCCAGCAGCCCGGGGCCGGGACAGATCGGAGAAGCTTTCTTT.